The 27 T cell receptor beta chains listed next were all sequenced from one sample in a study of OX40 agonist ivuxolimab in advanced cancers. The repertoire was sequenced with immunoSEQ multiplex PCR; TCRdb's copy has only in-frame clones and lacks some. This table has around 69,000 clones, roughly 86% appearing once. Sequenced here: CD4+ or CD8+ T cells sorted from blood, sampled in a trial of the OX40 agonist ivuxolimab. Receptors were obtained from an adult with an advanced solid tumor such as melanoma, head and neck, liver or kidney cancer.

The CDR3 loop is CASSFRQGALGGYTF. The CDR3 bases are TGCGCCAGCAGCTTCCGACAGGGGGCTTTGGGTGGCTACACCTTC. This chain links TRBV5-1 with TRBJ1-2; TRBD1 matches 10 bases. This CDR3 has 15 amino acids. Trimming at V came to 2 bases and at J to 7 bases, leaving 8 bases not matched to a gene. From germline, CDR1 is SGHRS and CDR2 YFSETQ.

The chain couples TRBV2 to TRBJ1-1; the match to TRBD1 covers 7 bases. V was clipped by 6 bases and J by 8 bases; unmatched bases: 15. The CDR3 runs 15 residues. In germline, CDR1 is SNHLY, CDR2 FYNNEI. CDR3 coding DNA: TGTGCCAGCAGGGAGACAGGGACCGCCTGGGGGGAAGCTTTCTTT. It codes for CASRETGTAWGEAFF.

V gene TRBV18 combines with J gene TRBJ1-6, with a possible D match to TRBD1 (6 bases). The CDR3 is made up of 17 amino acids. Germline CDR1 KGHSH, CDR2 LQKENI. Deletions cut 1 base from V and 11 bases from J, with 21 bases between. The CDR3 nucleotides read TGTGCCAGCTCACCACGGAGTCATGAGGGGGGAGGAACACCCCTCCACTTT. The encoded protein is CASSPRSHEGGGTPLHF.

The V and J genes are TRBV7-2 and TRBJ2-1; 9 bases map to TRBD2. CDR3 length: 15 residues. CDR1 and CDR2 from the germline V gene are SGHTA and FQGNSA. V dropped 5 bases and J dropped 4; count of bases not matched to a gene: 6. The CDR3 DNA follows: TGTGCCAGCAGCGCTAGCGGGGCCTCGTACAATGAGCAGTTCTTC. Amino acid sequence: CASSASGASYNEQFF.

The CDR3: CASSLVYRGQIASNQPQHF. In nucleotides, the CDR3 is TGTGCCAGCAGCTTAGTCTACAGGGGGCAGATAGCGAGCAATCAGCCCCAGCATTTT. The chain uses TRBV7-9 and TRBJ1-5; 9 nucleotides align to TRBD1. The CDR3 runs 19 residues. J was trimmed by 1 base and V by 1 base; bases with no gene match: 11. The germline V gene encodes CDR1 SEHNR and CDR2 FQNEAQ (reference sequence).

This chain uses TRBV18 with TRBJ1-5, with 8 bases lining up with TRBD1. This CDR3 spans 15 amino acids. Looked up from germline, CDR1 is KGHSH and CDR2 is LQKENI. V shed 3 bases, J shed 3 bases, and the junction held 4 bases outside the gene matches. In DNA, the CDR3 is TGTGCCAGCTCACCCGGACAGGGCTACAATCAGCCCCAGCATTTT. The encoded protein is CASSPGQGYNQPQHF.

V usage is TRBV2 and J usage is TRBJ2-5, with TRBD1 matching over 7 bases. Losses at the gene ends were 4 bases for V and 2 bases for J; bases not matched to a gene: 4. Germline CDR1 is SNHLY and CDR2 is FYNNEI. There are 14 residues in the CDR3. Here the CDR3 DNA reads TGTGCCAGCAGTGGGGGGACAGCACAAGAGACCCAGTACTTC. It codes for CASSGGTAQETQYF.

The chain uses TRBV9 and TRBJ2-5, with D perhaps TRBD1 (7 bases). CDR1 is SGDLS, CDR2 YYNGEE, per germline. V was trimmed by 3 bases and J by 1 base, leaving 16 bases between them. CDR3 length equals 16 residues. The CDR3 DNA sequence: TGTGCCAGCAGCGCGAGACAGGGAGGCCTCCAAGAGACCCAGTACTTC. Encoded protein: CASSARQGGLQETQYF.

The rearrangement uses TRBV19 and TRBJ2-4; tentatively, D is TRBD2 (6 bases). V dropped 3 bases and J dropped 9 bases, with 15 bases sitting between them. Per germline, CDR1 LNHDA and CDR2 SQIVND (reference sequence). The CDR3 length is 14 residues. CDR3 amino acids: CASSMETAGGIQYF. CDR3 DNA: TGTGCCAGTAGTATGGAAACAGCGGGTGGCATTCAGTACTTC.

This clone ranks as medium-sized. For the CDR3, the DNA is TGTGCCAGCAGCGTAGGCGTCGATTCACCCCTCCACTTT. Protein product: CASSVGVDSPLHF. The gene calls are TRBV9 and TRBJ1-6; D ambiguous. The germline V and J ends were trimmed by 0 bases and 8 bases, with 6 bases remaining between them. The CDR3 loop spans 13 amino acids. In germline, CDR1 is SGDLS, CDR2 YYNGEE.

V is TRBV30 and J is TRBJ2-5, with 8 bases identical to TRBD1. V gave up 4 bases and J gave up 7 bases; unmatched junction bases: 11. There are 14 residues in the CDR3. CDR1 is GTSNPN, CDR2 SVGIG, per germline (reference sequence). Here the CDR3 reads CAWNPGQGGRTQYF. CDR3 sequence (DNA): TGTGCCTGGAATCCTGGACAGGGCGGAAGGACCCAGTACTTC.

The chain carries TRBV28 and TRBJ2-7; TRBD1 matches 7 bases. The CDR3 covers 13 residues. The trim removed 4 bases at V and 2 bases at J, leaving 2 bases unmatched. Germline V gene data show CDR1 as MDHEN and CDR2 as SYDVKM. The CDR3: CASSSGQTYEQYV. The DNA of the CDR3 is TGTGCCAGCAGTTCGGGACAGACCTACGAGCAGTACGTC.

This chain links TRBV30 with TRBJ1-2; D is perhaps TRBD1 (5 bases). V lost 2 bases and J 8 bases, leaving 15 bases between the germline ends. Germline-derived CDR1 and CDR2 are GTSNPN and SVGIG (reference sequence). The CDR3 is 13 residues long. The CDR3 region is CAWSSSGRDGYTF. The CDR3 DNA is TGTGCCTGGAGTAGTTCGGGTAGGGACGGCTACACCTTC.

The chain uses TRBV7-9 and TRBJ1-2; no definite D call. The CDR3 has 13 residues. Trimming removed 1 base from V and 8 bases from J, with 11 bases in between. CDR1 SEHNR and CDR2 FQNEAQ come from the germline V gene (reference sequence). The CDR3 DNA reads as TGTGCCAGCAGCTTAGATGGGTTCTTGGGCTACACCTTC. Its translation is CASSLDGFLGYTF.

The V call is TRBV14, the J call TRBJ2-7; D call uncertain. The V end lost 0 bases, the J end lost 3 bases, and 6 bases lay between the germline ends. CDR3 length: 13 residues. The germline CDR1 and CDR2 sequences are SGHDN and FVKESK. Here the CDR3 DNA reads TGTGCCAGCAGCCAAGAACACAGCTACGAGCAGTACTTC. Translating gives CASSQEHSYEQYF.

This clone was observed a handful of times. The CDR3 bases are TGTGCCAGCAGCTCCGGGACAGAGAATTCACCCCTCCACTTT. As protein: CASSSGTENSPLHF. The V call is TRBV7-9, the J call TRBJ1-6, with TRBD1 matching 7 bases. V lost 4 bases to trimming and J lost 7 bases; unmatched junction nucleotides: 4. Germline V gene data show CDR1 as SEHNR and CDR2 as FQNEAQ (reference sequence). This CDR3 has 14 amino acids. Complete variable domain (other parts from reference TRBV7-9 and TRBJ1-6): DTGVSQNPRHKITKRGQNVTFRCDPISEHNRLYWYRQTLGQGPEFLTYFQNEAQLEKSRLLSDRFSAERPKGSFSTLEIQRTEQGDSAMYLCASSSGTENSPLHFGNGTRLTVT.

V gene TRBV28 combines with J gene TRBJ2-7, with TRBD1 identical over 10 bases. Germline CDR1 reads MDHEN; CDR2 reads SYDVKM. This CDR3 comprises 13 residues. After removal of 10 bases from V and 4 bases from J, the junction contained 7 bases not matched to a gene. CDR3 coding DNA: TGTGCCACTACCCGGGGACAGGGGTACGAGCAGTACTTC. It codes for CATTRGQGYEQYF.

This clone showed up just a few times. This sample includes further DNA sequences coding for the same CDR3. This chain links TRBV28 with TRBJ1-4, with D perhaps matching TRBD1 (5 bases). CDR3 length: 15 amino acids. Germline V CDR1 and CDR2: MDHEN, SYDVKM. The ends were cut back, 4 bases at V and 4 bases at J, with 13 bases in the middle. CDR3 in DNA: TGTGCCAGCAGTTCCCCAGGGCAGGGTAATGAAAAACTGTTTTTT. This translates into CASSSPGQGNEKLFF.

This chain uses TRBV10-3 with TRBJ2-5; D gene ambiguous. This CDR3 has 14 residues. V was trimmed by 0 bases and J by 5 bases, leaving 10 bases between them. Per the germline V gene, CDR1 is ENHRY and CDR2 is SYGVKD. The CDR3 here is CAISESRVTETQYF. The CDR3 bases are TGTGCCATCAGTGAGTCAAGGGTAACGGAGACCCAGTACTTC.

The chain is built from TRBV6-5 and TRBJ1-1; 9 nucleotides agree with TRBD1. Per germline, CDR1 MNHEY and CDR2 SVGAGI. This CDR3 has 16 amino acids. The V segment lost 4 bases and the J segment 1 base; nucleotides outside the gene matches: 7. CDR3 sequence (DNA): TGTGCCAGCAGTTCCGGACAGGGGCGCCCGAACACTGAAGCTTTCTTT. Its protein product is CASSSGQGRPNTEAFF.

This chain uses TRBV7-2 with TRBJ2-5; TRBD1 or TRBD2 may be the D gene (5 bases each). CDR1 is SGHTA, CDR2 FQGNSA, per germline. V lost 5 bases to trimming and J lost 7 bases, with 20 bases between them. The CDR3 length is 15 residues. DNA for the CDR3: TGTGCCAGCAGCGCACAGGACATCCCCGCGGGGACCCAGTACTTC. As protein: CASSAQDIPAGTQYF.

The rearrangement links TRBV5-6 to TRBJ1-4; unclear D gene. CDR1 is SGHDT and CDR2 is YYEEEE in the germline V gene. Trimming pared 4 bases from V and 8 bases from J, leaving 9 bases between. This CDR3 region has 12 residues. CDR3 protein: CASSLRGEKLFF. The CDR3 DNA follows: TGTGCCAGCAGCCTCCGCGGGGAAAAACTGTTTTTT. Drawing the rest from reference TRBV5-6 and TRBJ1-4, the complete variable domain is DAGVTQSPTHLIKTRGQQVTLRCSPKSGHDTVSWYQQALGQGPQFIFQYYEEEERQRGNFPDRFSGHQFPNYSSELNVNALLLGDSALYLCASSLRGEKLFFGSGTQLSVL.

The genes are TRBV27 and TRBJ2-1; D is perhaps TRBD1 (7 bases). CDR3 size: 16 residues. Germline-derived CDR1 and CDR2 are MNHEY and SMNVEV (reference sequence). V lost 3 bases, J lost 2 bases, and 14 bases lay in between. DNA of the CDR3: TGTGCCAGCAGTTTTCGGCGGGACAGTACCTACAATGAGCAGTTCTTC. This encodes CASSFRRDSTYNEQFF.

The gene calls are TRBV11-2 and TRBJ2-3; TRBD2 is a possible D gene (6 bases). The ends were cut back, 6 bases at V and 6 bases at J, with 13 bases in the middle. Germline CDR1 reads SGHAT; CDR2 reads FQNNGV. CDR3 length: 13 residues. CDR3 in DNA: TGTGCCAGCAGGGGACTTGGGAGGGATACGCAGTATTTT. Amino acids: CASRGLGRDTQYF.

The rearrangement joins TRBV4-3 to TRBJ1-2; weak D call: TRBD1 (6 bases). The germline V and J ends were trimmed by 4 bases and 8 bases, with 14 bases remaining between them. Germline CDR1 reads LGHNA; CDR2 reads YSLEER. This CDR3 spans 13 amino acids. CDR3: CASSPETGFGYTF. In nucleotides, the CDR3 is TGCGCCAGCAGCCCAGAAACAGGGTTCGGCTACACCTTC.

This chain links TRBV18 with TRBJ1-2; a possible D gene is TRBD1 (5 bases). The CDR3 spans 14 residues. Trimming took 3 bases from V and 4 from J, leaving 12 bases between them. Germline loops: CDR1 KGHSH, CDR2 LQKENI. Here the CDR3 reads CASSPPGTVYGYTF. Written as DNA, the CDR3 is TGTGCCAGCTCACCCCCCGGGACGGTCTATGGCTACACCTTC.

The chain employs TRBV7-2 and TRBJ2-5, with 10 bases that match TRBD2. This CDR3 has 13 residues. J was trimmed by 5 bases and V by 6 bases; bases with no gene match: 3. The germline gives CDR1 SGHTA, CDR2 FQGNSA. The CDR3 DNA reads TGTGCCAGCAGTTCTAGCGGGGGTGAGACCCAGTACTTC. This encodes CASSSSGGETQYF.